This T cell receptor beta chain comes out of a study of cytomegalovirus exposure and HLA in healthy donors. CDR1 and CDR2 from the germline V gene are ENHRY and SYGVKD. The CDR3 runs 13 residues. Trimming took 7 bases from V and 2 from J; bases not matched to a gene: 4. Only in-frame clones appear in the TCRdb table, and some are missing; sequencing was by immunoSEQ multiplex PCR. The data hold 55,000 to 80,000 clones, with about 95% observed a single time. The sequence derives from a young man in good health and CMV-seronegative. The sample consisted of PBMCs. V usage is TRBV10-3 and J usage is TRBJ1-1, with 7 bases matching TRBD1. For the CDR3, the DNA is TGTGCCATCATGAGGACAGGCAACACTGAAGCTTTCTTT. Translating it yields CAIMRTGNTEAFF.